The clone carrying this T cell receptor (beta chain) was observed a few times. Its cognate antigen is unknown. TCRdb reanalysed the 5' RACE reads using MiXCR and keeps one entry per CDR3 protein. The data hold hundreds of thousands of distinct CDR3 sequences, with roughly 14% observed a single time. CDR3 length: 17 residues. J lost 5 bases, V lost 3 bases, and 5 bases had no gene match. The data belong to a study of T cells after yellow fever vaccination. For the study at large: Libraries from low-cell-number fractions were prepared with the SMART-Seq v4 Ultra Low Input RNA kit. Study-level results: Among all clonotypes, a small share was observed in both CD4 and CD8 compartments.

This material consisted of PBMCs, taken on the day of the yellow fever booster vaccination. This clonotype was obtained from a man under 40 who received the YFV17D yellow fever vaccine. The chain uses TRBV12-3 or TRBV12-4 and TRBJ2-1; 15 bases agree with TRBD2. The CDR3 bases are TGTGCCAGCAGTTTGACCGGACTAGCGGGAGGGGACAATGAGCAGTTCTTC. Its translation is CASSLTGLAGGDNEQFF.